This T cell receptor beta chain was identified during a study of cytomegalovirus exposure and HLA in healthy donors. Regarding the study as a whole: Altogether, 160 or so TCR beta chains were recorded as cytomegalovirus-associated.

The study ran its PCR with 60 Vbeta and 13 Jbeta primers. Sequencing used immunoSEQ multiplex PCR; TCRdb keeps in-frame clones, though not all of them. The table has approximately 160,000 clones, roughly 75% seen once. Germline lookup yields CDR1 SGHTA and CDR2 FQGNSA. V lost 5 bases to trimming and J lost 4 bases, with 5 bases between them. This CDR3 has 12 residues. As concerns this clone: No antigen is known for it.

This sequence joins TRBV7-2 and TRBJ1-4, with D uncertain. Source material: PBMCs. The receptor comes from a man aged 18 to 29 in good health and CMV-seronegative. CDR3 coding DNA: TGTGCCAGCAGCCGCTATAATGAAAAACTGTTTTTT. Protein product: CASSRYNEKLFF.